This T cell receptor beta chain was identified in a study of response to subunit inactivated influenza vaccine. TCRdb ran MiXCR on the RT-PCR reads and lists one entry per CDR3 protein. This table has about 540,000 distinct CDR3 sequences, 20% to 25% appearing once. The germline gives CDR1 MDHEN, CDR2 SYDVKM. The V end lost 3 bases, the J end lost 11 bases, and 14 bases lay between the germline ends. This CDR3 is built from 12 residues. The same data also went into a second study, on T cells expressing NK-cell markers. From that study: With UMIs, 5'RACE template switching was used to make TCR beta cDNA. Just one sequenced donor of eight was HCMV-seronegative, while seven were seropositive. The study did not resolve the HCMV specificity of expanded NKG2C+ T cell clones.

This chain links TRBV28 with TRBJ2-7; D possibly corresponds to TRBD2 (5 bases). The sequence was obtained from a man aged 45 to 65 who received an inactivated influenza vaccine. The sequences come from CD4+ T cells sorted from PBMCs, collected 11 to 12 days after vaccination. The CDR3, as DNA: TGTGCCAGCAGTTTGCCCCGAGAGGGAAAGTACTTC. Translation: CASSLPREGKYF.